This T cell receptor beta chain was identified in a study of shared clonotypes between healthy human individuals. Study information: The study used three CD4 naive, three CD4 memory, two CD8 naive and one CD8 memory plate per donor. The study's findings and limits: What naive subsets generally showed was a larger estimated richness than memory subsets showed.

Negatively enriched CD4+ T cells were divided by CD45RA into naive and memory. Samples underwent the assay at deep level. Produced via immunoSEQ multiplex PCR; TCRdb's table is partial and in-frame only. This sample carries 2 million to 2.5 million clones, just over 90% of them seen once, and the ten largest clones take under 0.45%. Worth noting for this clone: The antigen is undetermined.

V trimming: 4 bases; J trimming: 7 bases; junction bases outside the gene matches: 7. The CDR3 has 15 amino acids. The germline V gene encodes CDR1 SEHNR and CDR2 FQNEAQ (reference sequence). Specimen: naive CD4+ T cells from PBMCs. Subset meaning: CD45RA+ positively selected. The chain links TRBV7-9 to TRBJ1-2, with 12 nucleotides matching TRBD1. The TCR sequence derives from a man aged 18 to 30 in good health. Some clones in this sample may be carry-over from other donors' samples. CDR3 in amino acids: CASSWDRGHQGGYTF. The CDR3 DNA follows: TGTGCCAGCAGCTGGGACAGGGGGCACCAGGGTGGCTACACCTTC.